Below, one T cell receptor beta chain is given with its context. The target antigen is unknown. The record originates from a study of T-cell reconstitution after alpha-beta-depleted transplantation in children. Whole-study findings and limits: About two months after transplant, alpha-beta T cells reportedly came from several hundred expanded graft clones.

Germline lookup yields CDR1 LNHDA and CDR2 SQIVND (reference sequence). The CDR3 totals 16 residues. The V end lost 5 bases, the J end lost 0 bases, and 14 bases lay between the germline ends. As it was prepared, the TCRbeta library received unique molecular identifiers. TCRdb independently ran MiXCR on the PCR reads; one entry per CDR3 protein. The sample includes roughly 82,000 distinct CDR3 sequences, 14% of them seen just once. The rearrangement links TRBV19 to TRBJ1-5, with D maybe TRBD1 (5 bases). The origin of this receptor is a male patient aged 2 to 10 who had a stem cell transplant for acute lymphoblastic leukemia, so the T cells may come from the graft donor. The material sequenced was PBMCs, mostly from graft donor cells, taken 180 days after TCRalphabeta/CD19-depleted stem cell transplant. CDR3 DNA: TGTGCCAGTAGTCCCGGGCGCAGGGATAGCAATCAGCCCCAGCATTTT. Protein: CASSPGRRDSNQPQHF.